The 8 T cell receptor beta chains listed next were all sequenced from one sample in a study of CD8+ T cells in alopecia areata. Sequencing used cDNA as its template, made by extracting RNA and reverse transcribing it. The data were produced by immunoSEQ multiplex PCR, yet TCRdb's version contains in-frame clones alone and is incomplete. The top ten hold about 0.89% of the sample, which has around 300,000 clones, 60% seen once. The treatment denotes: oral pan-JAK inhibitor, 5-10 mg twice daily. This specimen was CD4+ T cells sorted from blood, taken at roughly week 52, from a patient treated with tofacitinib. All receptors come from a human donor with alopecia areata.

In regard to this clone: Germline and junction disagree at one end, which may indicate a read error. CDR3 residues: CAGRRDTEAFF. The CDR3 coding sequence is TGTGCCGGGAGGCGAGACACTGAAGCTTTCTTT. The chain combines TRBV30 with TRBJ1-1; no clear D. The CDR3 has 11 residues. Germline lookup yields CDR1 GTSNPN and CDR2 SVGIG (reference sequence).

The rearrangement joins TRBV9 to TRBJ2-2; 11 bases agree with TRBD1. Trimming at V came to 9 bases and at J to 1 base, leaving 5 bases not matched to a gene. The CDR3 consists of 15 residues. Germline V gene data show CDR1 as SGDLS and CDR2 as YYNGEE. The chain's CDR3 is CATQGQGVNTGELFF. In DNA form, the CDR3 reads TGTGCCACCCAGGGACAGGGGGTGAACACCGGGGAGCTGTTTTTT.

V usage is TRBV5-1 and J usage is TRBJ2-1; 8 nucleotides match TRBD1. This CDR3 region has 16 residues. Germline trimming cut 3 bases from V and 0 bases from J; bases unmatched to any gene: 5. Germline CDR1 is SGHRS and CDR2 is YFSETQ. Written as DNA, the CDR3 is TGCGCCAGCAGCTCGGGACAGGACAGCTCCTACAATGAGCAGTTCTTC. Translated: CASSSGQDSSYNEQFF.

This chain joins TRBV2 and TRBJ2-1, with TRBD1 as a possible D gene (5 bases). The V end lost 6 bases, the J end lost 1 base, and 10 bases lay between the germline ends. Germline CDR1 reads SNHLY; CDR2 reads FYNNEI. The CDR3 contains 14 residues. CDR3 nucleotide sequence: TGTGCCAGCAGAGTAGACAGATCCTACAATGAGCAGTTCTTC. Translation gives CASRVDRSYNEQFF.

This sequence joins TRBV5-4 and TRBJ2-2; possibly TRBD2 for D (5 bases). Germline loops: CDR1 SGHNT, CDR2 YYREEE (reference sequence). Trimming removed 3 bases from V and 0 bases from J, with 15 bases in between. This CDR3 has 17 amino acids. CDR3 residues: CASSSGSGRANTGELFF. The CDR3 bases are TGTGCCAGCAGCTCAGGAAGCGGACGTGCGAACACCGGGGAGCTGTTTTTT.

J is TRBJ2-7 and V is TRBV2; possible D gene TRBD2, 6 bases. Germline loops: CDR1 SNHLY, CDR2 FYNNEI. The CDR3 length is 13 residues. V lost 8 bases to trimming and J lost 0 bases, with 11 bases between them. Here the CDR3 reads CASGGDPSYEQYF. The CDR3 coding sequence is TGTGCCAGCGGAGGGGACCCCTCCTACGAGCAGTACTTC.

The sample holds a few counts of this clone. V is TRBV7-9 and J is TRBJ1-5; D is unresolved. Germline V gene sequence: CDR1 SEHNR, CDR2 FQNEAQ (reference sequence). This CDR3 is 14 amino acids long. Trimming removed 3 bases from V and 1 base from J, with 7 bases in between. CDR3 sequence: CASSFDGSNQPQHF. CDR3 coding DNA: TGTGCCAGCAGCTTCGACGGGAGCAATCAGCCCCAGCATTTT. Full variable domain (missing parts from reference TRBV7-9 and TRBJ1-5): DTGVSQNPRHKITKRGQNVTFRCDPISEHNRLYWYRQTLGQGPEFLTYFQNEAQLEKSRLLSDRFSAERPKGSFSTLEIQRTEQGDSAMYLCASSFDGSNQPQHFGDGTRLSIL.

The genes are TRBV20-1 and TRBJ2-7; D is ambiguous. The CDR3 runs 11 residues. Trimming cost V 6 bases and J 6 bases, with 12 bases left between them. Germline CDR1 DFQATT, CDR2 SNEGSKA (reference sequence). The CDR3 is CSAAGPFEQYF. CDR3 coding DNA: TGCAGTGCCGCCGGGCCTTTCGAGCAGTACTTC.